This is a list of T cell receptor beta chains from one sample in a study of blood T cells in healthy people across ages. A single record per CDR3 protein comes from TCRdb applying MiXCR to the 5' RACE reads. The data contain hundreds of thousands of distinct CDR3 sequences, under 30% of them seen just once; the ten biggest clones take up around a sixth. Input material: blood. The receptors shown here come from a woman aged 80 or over in good health. The CDR3 runs from the conserved cysteine through the conserved F or W. D genes are given only for firm matches. The size entry is marked missing in some rows and otherwise reads once, few, many or a size class.

TRBV24-1,TRBJ1-5,many,-,TGTGCCACCAGTGACTCGACGGCCCGTCGTTATAGCAATCAGCCCCAGCATTTT,CATSDSTARRYSNQPQHF
TRBV11-2,TRBJ1-2,-,TRBD1,TGTGCCAGCAGCAACCCAGGACAGGCGCCTAACTATGGCTACACCTTC,CASSNPGQAPNYGYTF
TRBV5-1,TRBJ2-2,few,-,TGCGCCAGCAGCATGATCGTCGCAGGAGGGACCGGGGAGCTGTTTTTT,CASSMIVAGGTGELFF
TRBV20-1,TRBJ2-3,many,TRBD2,TGCAGTGCTAGAGACCCCACCCTAGCGGGGGGCACAGATACGCAGTATTTT,CSARDPTLAGGTDTQYF
TRBV20-1,TRBJ2-7,-,-,TGCAGTGCCCGCAGACGGGCATCCTACGAGCAGTACTTC,CSARRRASYEQYF
TRBV12-3/TRBV12-4,TRBJ2-7,few,-,TGTGCCAGCAGTCCTCCGGGTGGGCGGGTGAACTCCTACGAGCAGTACTTC,CASSPPGGRVNSYEQYF
TRBV5-1,TRBJ2-7,many,-,TGCGCCAGCAGCCTGGATAGGAGGCGATACGAGCAGTACTTC,CASSLDRRRYEQYF
TRBV20-1,TRBJ2-5,-,TRBD2,TGCAGTGCTAGGGGACTAGAAGAGACCCAGTACTTC,CSARGLEETQYF
TRBV20-1,TRBJ1-4,-,-,TGCAGTGCTAGAGATGTGAGGGAGGGAGTAAATGAAAAACTGTTTTTT,CSARDVREGVNEKLFF
TRBV7-2,TRBJ1-5,-,-,TGTGCCAGCAGCTTAGTATCCGACAATCAGCCCCAGCATTTT,CASSLVSDNQPQHF
TRBV12-3/TRBV12-4,TRBJ2-3,-,-,TGTGCCAGCAGTACGAGCGGATGCGCAGATACGCAGTATTTT,CASSTSGCADTQYF
TRBV20-1,TRBJ1-5,-,-,TGCAGTGCTACTCAGGGGTTGAATCAGCCCCAGCATTTT,CSATQGLNQPQHF
TRBV29-1,TRBJ1-2,many,-,TGCAGCGTTTTCGGGCAGGGGTTTAACGGCTACACCTTC,CSVFGQGFNGYTF
TRBV7-9,TRBJ2-7,many,-,TGTGCCAGCAGCTTAACCCCCGGTGGATGGGAGCAGTACTTC,CASSLTPGGWEQYF
TRBV20-1,TRBJ2-7,many,-,TGCAGTGCTCGCCTTGGACCCTACGAGCAGTACTTC,CSARLGPYEQYF
TRBV6-2/TRBV6-3,TRBJ1-1,few,-,TGTGCCAGCACCCCGAAGAGGCTGAACACTGAAGCTTTCTTT,CASTPKRLNTEAFF
TRBV20-1,TRBJ1-5,few,TRBD1,TGCAGTGCTAGCCGGACAGGGGACAGCAATCAGCCCCAGCATTTT,CSASRTGDSNQPQHF
TRBV24-1,TRBJ2-3,many,-,TGTGCCACCAGTGATTCGAGATTGGGAGATACGCAGTATTTT,CATSDSRLGDTQYF
TRBV12-3/TRBV12-4,TRBJ2-5,many,TRBD1,TGTGCCAGCAGGCATACAGGGGTGGCGGAGACCCAGTACTTC,CASRHTGVAETQYF
TRBV24-1,TRBJ2-4,-,-,TGTGCCACCAGTGATCCCTCAAAAACCATTCAGTACTTC,CATSDPSKTIQYF
TRBV11-2,TRBJ2-5,many,-,TGTGCCAGCAGCGGGACCACCGGACTAACAAAAGAGACCCAGTACTTC,CASSGTTGLTKETQYF
TRBV20-1,TRBJ2-3,-,-,TGCAGTGCCTGGGACACCAGCGCAGATACGCAGTATTTT,CSAWDTSADTQYF
TRBV7-2,TRBJ2-6,many,TRBD1,TGTGCCAGCAGCTTAGTAGCGGACAGGGTATTGGGTGGGGCCAACGTCCTGACTTTC,CASSLVADRVLGGANVLTF
TRBV28,TRBJ1-1,-,-,TGTGCCAGCAGTTTAAATTCGGACACTGAAGCTTTCTTT,CASSLNSDTEAFF
TRBV6-1,TRBJ2-7,-,-,TGTGCCAGCAGTGGGGGGGCGCGCTACGAGCAGTACTTC,CASSGGARYEQYF
TRBV6-1,TRBJ1-2,-,TRBD1,TGTGCCAGCAGTGCCTATGGACAGGACGCCTTTAACTATGGCTACACCTTC,CASSAYGQDAFNYGYTF
TRBV18,TRBJ2-3,-,TRBD2,TGTGACAGCTCACTTGGGCTAGCGGGCACAGATACGCAGTATTTT,CDSSLGLAGTDTQYF
TRBV2,TRBJ2-7,few,-,TGTGCCAGCCAGGAAGAGTATGAGCAGTACTTC,CASQEEYEQYF
TRBV20-1,TRBJ2-7,many,TRBD1,TGCAGTGCTAGAATAGACAGGGGGCTTTACGAGCAGTACTTC,CSARIDRGLYEQYF
TRBV6-5,TRBJ2-7,-,-,TGTGCCAGCAGGCAGGGCCCCTACGAGCAGTACTTC,CASRQGPYEQYF
TRBV7-2,TRBJ2-5,many,-,TGTGCCAGCAGCCCAGGGGTCAGTCAAGAGACCCAGTACTTC,CASSPGVSQETQYF
TRBV20-1,TRBJ1-2,many,TRBD1,TGCAGTGCTAGCCTAGTGGACAGGGGGCAAGATGGCTACACCTTC,CSASLVDRGQDGYTF
TRBV7-9,TRBJ1-5,-,-,TGTGCCAGCAGCTTAGACAACAGCCGCCAGCCCCAGCATTTT,CASSLDNSRQPQHF
TRBV5-5,TRBJ2-6,many,TRBD1,TGTGCCAGCAGCGCGACAGGGGGCGGTGTTTCTGGGGCCAACGTCCTGACTTTC,CASSATGGGVSGANVLTF
TRBV12-3/TRBV12-4,TRBJ1-2,-,-,TGTGCCAGCAGTTTACTCCGGGGCCTCTATGGCTACACCTTC,CASSLLRGLYGYTF
TRBV6-1,TRBJ1-6,-,-,TGTGCCAGCACCTGGGGCAGGCTGGTCTCCTATAATTCACTCCTCCACTTT,CASTWGRLVSYNSLLHF
TRBV20-1,TRBJ1-2,many,-,TGCAGTGCTAGAGATTCGTCTCAGGGACGCTATGGCTACACCTTC,CSARDSSQGRYGYTF
TRBV9,TRBJ2-1,many,TRBD1,TGTGCCAGCAGCGTTGGGCCAGGGGGTAGCGATGAGCAGTTCTTC,CASSVGPGGSDEQFF
TRBV19,TRBJ1-5,-,-,TGTGCCAGTAGTCCAGAGGCAGGCAATCAGCCCCAGCATTTT,CASSPEAGNQPQHF
TRBV16,TRBJ2-7,many,TRBD1,TGTGCCAGCAGTCCGGACAGGAGTTCCTACGAGCAGTACTTC,CASSPDRSSYEQYF
TRBV3-1,TRBJ2-7,once,TRBD2,TGTGCCAGCAGCCGGGGTGAGCGGGGGGGGCTCCCCTCGGGAAGTGAGCAGTACTTC,CASSRGERGGLPSGSEQYF
TRBV20-1,TRBJ2-4,few,TRBD2,TGCACCGTGGGGAGCGGGGGCGAAAACATTCAGTACTTC,CTVGSGGENIQYF
TRBV5-1,TRBJ1-4,-,TRBD1,TGCGCCAGCAGTTCTTGGTTCCAGGGACAGCTGTTGGGCACTAATGAAAAACTGTTTTTT,CASSSWFQGQLLGTNEKLFF
TRBV6-2/TRBV6-3,TRBJ1-5,-,TRBD1,TGTGCCAGCAGGGCAGGGGGCAGACAGCCCCAGCATTTT,CASRAGGRQPQHF
TRBV14,TRBJ1-2,-,-,TGTGCCGGCAGCCAATTCTTGAACTATGGCTACACCTTC,CAGSQFLNYGYTF
TRBV4-2,TRBJ2-1,-,TRBD2,TGTGCCAGCAGCCAAGAAGGCAGGGAGGGGCAGTTCTTC,CASSQEGREGQFF
TRBV7-4,TRBJ2-7,many,-,TGTGCCAGCAGCTTTCCGCACCCCGAGCACGAGCAGTACTTC,CASSFPHPEHEQYF
TRBV20-1,TRBJ2-2,few,-,TGCAGTGCTAGAGTTCGTGGGGGGAATACCGGGGAGCTGTTTTTT,CSARVRGGNTGELFF
TRBV9,TRBJ1-3,-,-,TGTGCCAGCAGCGTAGCTGCGGGGAACTCTGGAAACACCATATATTTT,CASSVAAGNSGNTIYF